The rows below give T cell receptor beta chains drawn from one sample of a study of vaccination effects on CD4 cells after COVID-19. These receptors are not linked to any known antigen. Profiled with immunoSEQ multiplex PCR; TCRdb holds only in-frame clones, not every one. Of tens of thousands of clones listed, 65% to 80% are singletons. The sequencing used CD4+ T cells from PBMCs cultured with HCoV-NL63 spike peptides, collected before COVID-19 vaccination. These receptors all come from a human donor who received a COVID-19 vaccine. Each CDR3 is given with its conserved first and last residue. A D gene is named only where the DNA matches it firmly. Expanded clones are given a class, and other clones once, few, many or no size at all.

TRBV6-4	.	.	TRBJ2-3	TGTGCCAGCAGTGTCCTAGGGACTCCCACAGATACGCAGTATTTT	CASSVLGTPTDTQYF
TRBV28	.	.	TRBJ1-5	TGTGCCAGCAGTTTGATGGGAAATAGCAATCAGCCCCAGCATTTT	CASSLMGNSNQPQHF
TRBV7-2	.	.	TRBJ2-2	TGTGCCAGCAGCTTATACGGTGGACAGATAAACACCGGGGAGCTGTTTTTT	CASSLYGGQINTGELFF
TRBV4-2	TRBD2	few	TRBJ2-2	TGTGCCAGCAGCCAAGGATACCTCCAGGGAGCGGGGGGAAACGGGGAGCTGTTTTTT	CASSQGYLQGAGGNGELFF
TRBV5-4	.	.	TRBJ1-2	TGTGCCAGCAGCTTGTTGCAAGGGTATGGCTACACCTTC	CASSLLQGYGYTF
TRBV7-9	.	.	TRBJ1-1	TGTGCCAGCAGCCCTAAGGGATGGTACACTGAAGCTTTCTTT	CASSPKGWYTEAFF
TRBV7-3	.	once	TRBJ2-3	TGTGCCAGCAGCTTAGGGGGGCGCAATCTAGATACGCAGTATTTT	CASSLGGRNLDTQYF
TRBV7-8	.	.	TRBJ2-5	TGTGCCAGCAGCGTACGAGTCAACCAAGAGACCCAGTACTTC	CASSVRVNQETQYF
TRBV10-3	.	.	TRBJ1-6	TGTGCCATCAGCGAGAGGGATAATTCACCCCTCCACTTT	CAISERDNSPLHF
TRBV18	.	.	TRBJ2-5	TGTGCCAGCTCACCAAATAGGGGTGAAGAGACCCAGTACTTC	CASSPNRGEETQYF
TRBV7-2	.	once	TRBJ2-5	TGTGCCAGCAGCTTAAAAAAGACCCAGTACTTC	CASSLKKTQYF
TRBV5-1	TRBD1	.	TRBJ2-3	TGCGCCAGCAGTTGGGACAGCTCAATCCCTTTAAGCACAGATACGCAGTATTTT	CASSWDSSIPLSTDTQYF
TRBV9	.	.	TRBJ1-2	TGTGCCAGCAGCGTAGTTTTAAGGAGCAACTATGGCTACACCTTC	CASSVVLRSNYGYTF
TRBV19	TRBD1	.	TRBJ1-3	TGTGCCAGTAGTTCGACAGGGCCCGGCTCTGGAAACACCATATATTTT	CASSSTGPGSGNTIYF
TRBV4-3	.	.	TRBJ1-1	TGCGCCAGCAGCCAATACTCAATCCCCACTGAAGCTTTCTTT	CASSQYSIPTEAFF
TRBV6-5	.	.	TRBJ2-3	TGTGCCAGCCGGAAGGTCACAGATACGCAGTATTTT	CASRKVTDTQYF
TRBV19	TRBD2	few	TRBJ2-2	TGTGCCAGTAGTCGGGACTATTACACCGGGGAGCTGTTTTTT	CASSRDYYTGELFF
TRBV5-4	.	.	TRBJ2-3	TGTGCCAGCAGCTTGGCAGGTGCCCTTCTCGCAGATACGCAGTATTTT	CASSLAGALLADTQYF
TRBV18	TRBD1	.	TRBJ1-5	TGTGCCAGCTCACCTGACAGGGGGATGGGTCCCCAGCATTTT	CASSPDRGMGPQHF
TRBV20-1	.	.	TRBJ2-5	TGCAGTGCTAGTTCGGGGGCCGGGCTCCAAGAGACCCAGTACTTC	CSASSGAGLQETQYF
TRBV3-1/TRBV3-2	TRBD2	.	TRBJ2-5	TGTGCCAGCAGCCGCCTAGCGGGCGGGAGGGAGACCCAGTACTTC	CASSRLAGGRETQYF
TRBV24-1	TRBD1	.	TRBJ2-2	TGTGCCACCAGTACAGGCAGGGGGCCGAACACCGGGGAGCTGTTTTTT	CATSTGRGPNTGELFF
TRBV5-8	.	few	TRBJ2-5	TGTGCCAGCTCGGGACAAGGGGGATACCAAGAGACCCAGTACTTC	CASSGQGGYQETQYF
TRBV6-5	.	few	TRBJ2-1	TGTGCCAGCAGAATTGACAGGAGCTACAATGAGCAGTTCTTC	CASRIDRSYNEQFF
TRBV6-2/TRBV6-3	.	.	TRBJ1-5	TGTGCCAGCAGTTACTTGGCAGAATATCAGCCCCAGCATTTT	CASSYLAEYQPQHF
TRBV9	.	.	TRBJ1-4	TGTGCCAGTAAAGACCCCCGGGAAAAACTGTTTTTT	CASKDPREKLFF
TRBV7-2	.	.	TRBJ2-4	TGTGCCAGCAGCTACTCCTCGACGGACGGGGACATTCAGTACTTC	CASSYSSTDGDIQYF
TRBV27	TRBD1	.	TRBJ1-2	TGTGCCAGCAGTAACCGGACAGGGGGCGACTATGGCTACACCTTC	CASSNRTGGDYGYTF
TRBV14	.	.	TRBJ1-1	TGTGCCAGCAGCCCGGTAGGGACGGCTGAAGCTTTCTTT	CASSPVGTAEAFF
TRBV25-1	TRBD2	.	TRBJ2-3	TGTGCCAGCAGTTTAGCGGGGGGAACAGATACGCAGTATTTT	CASSLAGGTDTQYF
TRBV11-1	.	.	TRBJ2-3	TGTGCCAGCAGCTTACCCCCGAAGGATACGCAGTATTTT	CASSLPPKDTQYF
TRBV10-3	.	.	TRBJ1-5	TGTGCCATCAGTGTGACACCTGGGGACAATCAGCCCCAGCATTTT	CAISVTPGDNQPQHF
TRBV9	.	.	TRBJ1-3	TGTGCCAGCAGCTTCCAGGGCGGTGGAAACACCATATATTTT	CASSFQGGGNTIYF
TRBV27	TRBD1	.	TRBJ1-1	TGTGCCAGCAGAAGGGACAGGAACACTGAAGCTTTCTTT	CASRRDRNTEAFF
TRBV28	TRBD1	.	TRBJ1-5	TGTGCCACCGGGGGGGGACAGAATCAGCCCCAGCATTTT	CATGGGQNQPQHF